This T cell receptor beta chain was sequenced for a study of tissue T cells after allogeneic stem cell transplantation. Study-level points and caveats: Anatomically similar tissues had similar TCR repertoires within each patient. Only a limited share of tissue TCRs appeared in blood or spleen.

The CDR3 is 16 residues long. Losses at the gene ends were 4 bases for V and 4 bases for J; bases not matched to a gene: 7. CDR1 FNHDT and CDR2 SITEND come from the germline V gene (reference sequence). Produced via immunoSEQ multiplex PCR; TCRdb's table is partial and in-frame only. The sample shows 500 or so clones, around 62% of them seen only once. Concerning this clone itself: The antigen remains undetermined. Mouse gene names and germline throughout. The CDR3 extends 1 residue past the end of the read, so its final part is completed from the germline J gene.

Sample: liver tissue. The TCR was taken from a female BALB/c mouse in good health. The strain's MHC haplotype is H2-d. This chain joins TRBV19 and TRBJ1-4; 10 bases agree with TRBD1. CDR3 protein: CASSSRQGAVNERLFF. CDR3 DNA, as far as it was read: TGTGCCAGCAGTTCCCGACAGGGGGCAGTCAACGAAAGATTATTT.